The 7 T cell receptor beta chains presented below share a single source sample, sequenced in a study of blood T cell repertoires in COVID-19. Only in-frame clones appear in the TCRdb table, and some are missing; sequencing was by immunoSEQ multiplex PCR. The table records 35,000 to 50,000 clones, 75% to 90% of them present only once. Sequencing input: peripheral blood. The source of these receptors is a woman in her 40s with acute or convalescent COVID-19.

CDR3 DNA sequence: TGTGCCAGCAGTCCCCCCCGGGGTGGCCAGCCCCAGCATTTT. Its protein is CASSPPRGGQPQHF. The rearrangement uses TRBV2 and TRBJ1-5; D unclear. This CDR3 has 14 residues. Germline CDR1 and CDR2: SNHLY and FYNNEI. Trimming removed 5 bases from V and 7 bases from J, with 15 bases in between.

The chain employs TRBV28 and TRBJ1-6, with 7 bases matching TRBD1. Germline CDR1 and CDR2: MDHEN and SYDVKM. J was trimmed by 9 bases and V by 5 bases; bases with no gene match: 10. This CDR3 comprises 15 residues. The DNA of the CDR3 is TGTGCCAGCAGTACGAACAGGGGCCACTCTTCACCCCTCCACTTT. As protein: CASSTNRGHSSPLHF.

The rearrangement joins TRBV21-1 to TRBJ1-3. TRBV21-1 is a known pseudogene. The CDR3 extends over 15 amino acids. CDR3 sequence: CASIAPLDSGNTIYF. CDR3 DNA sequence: TGTGCCAGCATTGCGCCCCTTGACTCTGGAAACACCATATATTTT.

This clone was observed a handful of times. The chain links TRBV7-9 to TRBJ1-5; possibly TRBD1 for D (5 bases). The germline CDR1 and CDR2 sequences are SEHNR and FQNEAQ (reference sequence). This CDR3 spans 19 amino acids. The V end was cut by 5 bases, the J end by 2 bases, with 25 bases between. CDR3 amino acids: CASSASNRFRKEGNQPQHF. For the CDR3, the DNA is TGTGCCAGCAGCGCTAGTAACAGGTTCCGAAAAGAAGGCAATCAGCCCCAGCATTTT. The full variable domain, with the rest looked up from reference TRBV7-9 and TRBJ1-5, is DTGVSQNPRHKITKRGQNVTFRCDPISEHNRLYWYRQTLGQGPEFLTYFQNEAQLEKSRLLSDRFSAERPKGSFSTLEIQRTEQGDSAMYLCASSASNRFRKEGNQPQHFGDGTRLSIL.

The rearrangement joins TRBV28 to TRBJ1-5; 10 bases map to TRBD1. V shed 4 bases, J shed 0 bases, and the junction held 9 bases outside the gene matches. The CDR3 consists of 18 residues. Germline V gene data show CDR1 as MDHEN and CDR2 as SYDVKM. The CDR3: CASSYRDRGLYSNQPQHF. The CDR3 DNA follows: TGTGCCAGCAGTTACCGGGACAGGGGATTATATAGCAATCAGCCCCAGCATTTT.

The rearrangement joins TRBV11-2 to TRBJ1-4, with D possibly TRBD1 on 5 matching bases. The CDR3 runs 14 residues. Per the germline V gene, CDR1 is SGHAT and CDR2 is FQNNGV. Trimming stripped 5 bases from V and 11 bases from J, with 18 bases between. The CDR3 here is CASSSGGGALKLFF. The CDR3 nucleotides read TGTGCCAGCAGCAGCGGGGGAGGGGCCCTGAAACTGTTTTTT.

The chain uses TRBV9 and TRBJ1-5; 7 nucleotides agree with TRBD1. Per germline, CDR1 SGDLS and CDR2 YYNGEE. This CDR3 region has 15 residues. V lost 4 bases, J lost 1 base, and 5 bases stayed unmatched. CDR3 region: CASSLEGASNQPQHF. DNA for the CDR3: TGTGCCAGCAGCCTAGAGGGGGCCAGCAATCAGCCCCAGCATTTT.